This T cell receptor (beta chain) was captured by sequencing in a study of T cells in Graves' hyperthyroidism and ophthalmopathy. Study as a whole: Before treatment of any kind, peripheral blood was taken at initial diagnosis.

The study's findings and limits: Classification by a 13 V-J model distinguished ophthalmopathy from stable hyperthyroidism.

Concerning this clonotype itself: Its antigen remains unknown. A much larger clone is a single base away; this may be a read error.

CDR3 length: 13 residues. Germline V gives CDR1 SGHTA, CDR2 FQGTGA. From RNA transcripts, TCR beta CDR3 regions were amplified. HTBI primers were employed in a first-round RT-PCR of the TCR CDR3. TCRdb reanalysed the multiplex PCR reads using MiXCR and keeps one entry per CDR3 protein. The sample holds 800,000 or so distinct CDR3 sequences, approximately 40% seen once. This rearrangement joins TRBV7-3 to TRBJ1-1; tentatively, D is TRBD1 (6 bases). This sequence was found in a man in his late teens or twenties with Graves' hyperthyroidism. The sample was blood. The CDR3 is CVSSLLGGAEAFF. As DNA, the CDR3 is TGTGTCAGCAGCCTCCTGGGGGGCGCTGAAGCTTTCTTT. The complete variable domain, with remaining parts taken from reference TRBV7-3 and TRBJ1-1, reads GAGVSQTPSNKVTEKGKYVELRCDPISGHTALYWYRQSLGQGPEFLIYFQGTGAADDSGLPNDRFFAVRPEGSVSTLKIQRTERGDSAVYLCVSSLLGGAEAFFGQGTRLTVV.